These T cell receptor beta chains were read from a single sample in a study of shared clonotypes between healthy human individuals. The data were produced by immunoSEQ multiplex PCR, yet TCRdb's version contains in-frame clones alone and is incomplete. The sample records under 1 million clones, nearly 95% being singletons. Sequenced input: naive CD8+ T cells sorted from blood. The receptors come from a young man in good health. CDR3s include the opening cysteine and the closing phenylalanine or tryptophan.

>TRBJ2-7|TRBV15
CATSREAGEDYEQYF
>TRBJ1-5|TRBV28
CASSLYNLSNQPQHF
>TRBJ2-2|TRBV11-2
CASSLDQETAPVHTGELFF
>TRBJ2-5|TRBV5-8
CASSLSSQETQYF
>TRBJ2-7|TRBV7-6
CASSLEVFSSYEQYF
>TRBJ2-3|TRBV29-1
CSGRIPNTDTQYF
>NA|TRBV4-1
CASSQPQGYSMGEQYF
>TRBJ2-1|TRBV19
CASRPSGYNEQFF
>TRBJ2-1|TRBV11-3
CASRGGLAGANEQFF
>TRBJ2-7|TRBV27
CASGRGAYEQYF
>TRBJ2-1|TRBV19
CASLSLAGGNEQFF
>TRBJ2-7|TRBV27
CASSLGRQSYEQYF
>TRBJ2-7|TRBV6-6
CASSQTSGRAAEQYF
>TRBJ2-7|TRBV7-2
CASSPWEADYEQYF
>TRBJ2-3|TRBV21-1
CASSQRRGRLHFTDTQYF
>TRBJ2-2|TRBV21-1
CASSLRVPDRGPLPYGELFF
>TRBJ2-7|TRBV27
CASSPQAPTGSYEQYF
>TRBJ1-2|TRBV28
CASSLFAATDRIPYGYTF
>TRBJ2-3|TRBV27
CASSLGESSTDTQYF
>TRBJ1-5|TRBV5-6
CASSRLDRQPQHF
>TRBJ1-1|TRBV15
CATSKKQGGLFTEAFF
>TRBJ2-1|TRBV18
CASSPVGTGPPEQFF
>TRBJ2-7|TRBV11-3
CASSLGTGAYEQYF
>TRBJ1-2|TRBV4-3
CASSARTGGFYGYTF
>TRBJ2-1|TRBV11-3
CASSHVGVGNEQFF
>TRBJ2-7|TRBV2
CATLLGEQYF
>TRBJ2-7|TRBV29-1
CSAVRTGAYEQYF
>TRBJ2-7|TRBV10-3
CAISEGVGGDYEQYF
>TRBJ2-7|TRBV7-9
CASSLEETQYEQYF